This T cell receptor (beta chain) was documented in a study of cytomegalovirus exposure and HLA in healthy donors. Turning to the study itself: Among the approximately 410 genotyped donors, over 70% were placed in the Caucasian-associated ancestry cluster. Study results and limitations: The authors considered a cluster of highly shared sequence variants likely to be a sequencing artifact. Serostatus for CMV was the only available immune exposure information.

With regard to this clone: Its antigen is unidentified.

Researchers ran the PCR with 60 Vbeta and 13 Jbeta primers. Measured with immunoSEQ multiplex PCR; TCRdb has only the in-frame clones, and not every one. The sample contains 95,000 to 100,000 clones, roughly 80% of which appear only once. Sequenced input: PBMCs. The sequence was obtained from a middle-aged man in good health and CMV-seropositive.

This chain's CDR3 is CASRLAGAYEQYF. The CDR3 nucleotides are TGCGCCAGCAGACTAGCGGGAGCCTACGAGCAGTACTTC. The chain uses TRBV10-2 and TRBJ2-7; 11 bases map to TRBD2. The V gene's germline CDR1 is WSHSY and CDR2 SAAADI. CDR3 length: 13 amino acids. With V trimmed by 6 bases and J by 2 bases, 0 bases remained unmatched.